Listed below are T cell receptor beta chains from one sample, sequenced in a study of blood T cell repertoires in COVID-19. Sequencing was performed with immunoSEQ multiplex PCR; in TCRdb, only in-frame clones are kept and a portion is missing. The sample yields about 270,000 clones, approximately 90% seen once. The sequenced material came from PBMCs or T cells enriched from blood (not recorded which). All receptors come from a woman aged 55 to 70 in a cohort exposed to, infected with or recovered from COVID-19 (not recorded which). Both conserved end residues are part of each CDR3. A D gene is named only where the DNA matches it firmly. For some rows the clone size is stated as once, few or many, or as a class when expanded; others skip it.

size	J	V	D	DNA	CDR3
.	TRBJ2-7	TRBV7-2	.	TGTGCCAGCAGCTTAAGGAGGGACGACGAGCAGTACTTC	CASSLRRDDEQYF
.	TRBJ2-6	TRBV5-1	TRBD1	TGCGCCAGCAGACCATTAAGACCAGGGGGCTCTGGGGCCAACGTCCTGACTTTC	CASRPLRPGGSGANVLTF
.	TRBJ2-1	TRBV4-3	.	TGCGCCAGCAGCCAAGATGGGATGGGCTCAGGGCGGCCCGTTGAGCAGTTCTTC	CASSQDGMGSGRPVEQFF
.	TRBJ2-7	TRBV5-1	TRBD2	TGCGCCAGCAGCTATGGGTTAGCGGGATCCTACGAGCAGTACTTC	CASSYGLAGSYEQYF
.	TRBJ2-3	TRBV9	.	TGTGCCAGCAGCGCGGGTTCTGATACGCAGTATTTT	CASSAGSDTQYF
.	TRBJ2-2	TRBV28	.	TGTGCCAGCAGAAAGCGGGTCGGAATACCCGGGGAGCTGTTTTTT	CASRKRVGIPGELFF
.	TRBJ2-6	TRBV11-1	.	TGTGCCAGCAGCCCTACAGGGTTAGGGGCCAACGTCCTGACTTTC	CASSPTGLGANVLTF
.	TRBJ1-6	TRBV9	TRBD1	TGTGCCAGCAGCGGGGGACAGGGCGCTTCACCCCTCCACTTT	CASSGGQGASPLHF
.	TRBJ1-6	TRBV7-2	TRBD1	TGTGCCAGCAGCCCCGCCGGGACAGGGCGGTCACCCCTCCACTTT	CASSPAGTGRSPLHF
.	TRBJ1-5	TRBV19	TRBD1	TGTGCCAGTAGTATTTACGCGCGACGGGACAGGGGGCCTAGCAATCAGCCCCAGCATTTT	CASSIYARRDRGPSNQPQHF
once	TRBJ1-4	TRBV3-1/TRBV3-2	.	TGTGCCAGCAGCCAAGCCGCAGGGGATGAAAAACTGTTTTTT	CASSQAAGDEKLFF
.	TRBJ2-1	TRBV18	.	TGTGCCAGCTCATCCCTTTTAGAATACAATGAGCAGTTCTTC	CASSSLLEYNEQFF
.	TRBJ1-1	TRBV6-2/TRBV6-3	TRBD1	TGTGCCAGCAGTCCCGGGACAGGGGGTTTTAAGAAGACTGAAGCTTTCTTT	CASSPGTGGFKKTEAFF
.	TRBJ2-3	TRBV19	TRBD2	TGTGCCAGTAGTATTCCCGGGAGGACAGATACGCAGTATTTT	CASSIPGRTDTQYF
.	TRBJ2-3	TRBV10-1	.	TGCGCCAGCGGGCAGGGGAGCACAGATACGCAGTATTTT	CASGQGSTDTQYF
many	TRBJ2-6	TRBV4-1	TRBD2	TGCGCCAGCAGCCAAGTTGGACTAGCGGATCGCTCTGGGGCCAACGTCCTGACTTTC	CASSQVGLADRSGANVLTF
.	TRBJ2-5	TRBV5-1	TRBD2	TGCGCCAGCAGCTTGGGGACTAGCGGGGGAGAGACCCAGTACTTC	CASSLGTSGGETQYF
.	TRBJ2-3	TRBV5-1	TRBD1	TGCGCCAGTAGGACAGGGGACACAGATACGCAGTATTTT	CASRTGDTDTQYF
.	TRBJ2-7	TRBV10-3	.	TGTGCCATCAGTAGGGGAGGTAATCACGAGCAGTACTTC	CAISRGGNHEQYF
.	TRBJ2-7	TRBV7-9	TRBD1	TGTGCCAGCATCAGGGACAGGGTCGTGCCCTACGAGCAGTACTTC	CASIRDRVVPYEQYF
few	TRBJ1-2	TRBV24-1	.	TGTGCCACCAGTGATTTCGGGGGTGGCTACACCTTC	CATSDFGGGYTF
.	TRBJ2-2	TRBV5-1	.	TGCGCCAGCAGCCCATACAGGGTCGACGTGGAGCTGTTTTTT	CASSPYRVDVELFF
.	TRBJ2-3	TRBV6-4	.	TGTGCCAGCAGTGAAGGGGGAAAAAATACGCAGTATTTT	CASSEGGKNTQYF
.	TRBJ2-7	TRBV5-1	.	TGCGCCAGCAGCTTGGCCCTCCCGGGTTACTACGAGCAGTACTTC	CASSLALPGYYEQYF
.	TRBJ2-7	TRBV19	TRBD2	TGTGCCAGCAAAAAGGCTGGGACTAGCGGGACCGAGCAGTACTTC	CASKKAGTSGTEQYF
.	TRBJ2-1	TRBV24-1	TRBD2	TGTGCCACCGGCTTTAGCGGGAATCACAATGAGCAGTTCTTC	CATGFSGNHNEQFF
once	TRBJ2-2	TRBV18	TRBD2	TGTGCCAGCTTTCCGACTAGCGGTAACACCGGGGAGCTGTTTTTT	CASFPTSGNTGELFF
.	TRBJ1-5	TRBV4-3	.	TGCGCCAGCAGCCAAGGCCGCTGGCAGGTTAGCAATCAGCCCCAGCATTTT	CASSQGRWQVSNQPQHF
few	TRBJ1-5	TRBV6-5	TRBD1	TGTGCCAGCAGTTACTCTGGGACAGGTGGTCAGCCCCAGCATTTT	CASSYSGTGGQPQHF
.	TRBJ2-7	TRBV27	TRBD1	TGTGCCAGCACCCTACGGGGGACAGGGGGCAACGAGCAGTACTTC	CASTLRGTGGNEQYF
.	TRBJ2-6	TRBV7-2	.	TGTGCCAGCATCCCCAGGGCGGACCAAACCAACGTCCTGACTTTC	CASIPRADQTNVLTF
.	TRBJ1-5	TRBV6-5	.	TGTGCCAGCAGTTTCAGGGGAGAGGATCAGCCCCAGCATTTT	CASSFRGEDQPQHF
.	TRBJ1-5	TRBV10-2	.	TGCGCCAGCAGTGAGTCTGGAGGAGGGGGCAATCAGCCCCAGCATTTT	CASSESGGGGNQPQHF
once	TRBJ2-7	TRBV21-1	.	TGTGCCAGCAGCAAAGAGAGACTAGCGGTTAACTCCTACGAGCAGTACTTC	CASSKERLAVNSYEQYF
.	TRBJ2-1	TRBV12-3/TRBV12-4	.	TGTGCCAGCAGTCCTCAGCTAGGCAATGAGCAGTTCTTC	CASSPQLGNEQFF
.	TRBJ1-2	TRBV28	.	TGTGCCAGCACCTTATCGGCCGTGGGGGCGGGCTACTATGGCTACACCTTC	CASTLSAVGAGYYGYTF
few	TRBJ1-4	TRBV5-1	.	TGCGCCAGCAGCTCGGGAACGGGGGAAAAACTGTTTTTT	CASSSGTGEKLFF
.	TRBJ2-7	TRBV12-3/TRBV12-4	.	TGTGCCAGCAGTTCCTACTACGAGCAGTACTTC	CASSSYYEQYF
once	TRBJ1-1	TRBV6-5	.	TGTGCCAGCAGTTACTTAACAGGGAACACTGAAGCTTTCTTT	CASSYLTGNTEAFF
once	TRBJ2-3	TRBV24-1	.	TGTGCCACCAGTACCACTAGCACAGATACGCAGTATTTT	CATSTTSTDTQYF
.	TRBJ2-1	TRBV6-7	.	TGTGCCAGCAGTTACCCTAGCTGGGAGTTGGGCGTGAGCTCCTACAATGAGCAGTTCTTC	CASSYPSWELGVSSYNEQFF
.	TRBJ2-1	TRBV11-3	.	TGTGCCAGCAGCTTAGGACAGAATGAGCAGTTCTTC	CASSLGQNEQFF
.	TRBJ2-5	TRBV5-6	TRBD2	TGTGCCAGCAGCTTGGCACTAGCGGACCAAGAGACCCAGTACTTC	CASSLALADQETQYF
few	TRBJ2-7	TRBV7-9	.	TGTGCCAGCAGCTTAGTCGGGGGAATAGGCGAGCAGTACTTC	CASSLVGGIGEQYF